Sequencing of this TCR beta chain was carried out in a study of OX40 agonist ivuxolimab in advanced cancers. Looking at the study overall: Two patients with cutaneous melanoma and one with hepatocellular carcinoma, three in total, showed partial responses.

Sequenced by immunoSEQ multiplex PCR; TCRdb stores in-frame clones only, minus some. The sample has roughly 60,000 clones, around 90% seen once. Germline lookup yields CDR1 LNHDA and CDR2 SQIVND (reference sequence). After removal of 6 bases from V and 5 bases from J, the junction contained 8 bases not matched to a gene. This CDR3 region has 14 residues. The genes are TRBV19 and TRBJ2-5, with 8 positions matching TRBD2. The sequencing used CD4+ or CD8+ T cells sorted from blood, collected in a trial of the OX40 agonist ivuxolimab. The receptor's source is an adult with an advanced solid tumor such as melanoma, head and neck, liver or kidney cancer. Here the CDR3 reads CASSTGGLRETQYF. The CDR3 nucleotides read TGTGCCAGTAGCACGGGGGGGCTTAGGGAGACCCAGTACTTC.